Sequencing of this T cell receptor (beta chain) was carried out in a study of CXCR3-negative and CXCR3-positive naive CD8 T cells (dated by TCRdb to 2018 to 2020). About the full investigation: In total, 120 million to 150 million TRB reads were obtained, corresponding to roughly 1.5 +/- 0.3 million reads per library. Naive subsets from about five donors and memory cells from 3 donors were included in the TRBV-TRBJ cluster analysis. Diversity and physicochemical repertoire analyses covered 10 to 11 donors pooled from two independent experiments.

Including cysteine and phenylalanine, the CDR3 has 13 amino acids. The DNA is unrecorded. CDR1 SGHRS and CDR2 YFSETQ were looked up in the germline V gene. For every CD8+ T cell subset, under 350,000 cells were flow-sorted straight into RLT lysis buffer, and each subset was sorted in triplicate. Naive CD8+ T cells were defined stringently as CD45RO-CCR7+CD27+CD95- to exclude memory contaminants. Standard density gradient centrifugation was used to isolate peripheral blood mononuclear cells from buffy coats. Naive CXCR3-negative and CXCR3-positive CD8+ T cells were flow-sorted on a FACSAria III. Total RNA was extracted from sorted cells using an RNeasy Mini Kit. Overall results and qualifications from the work: Both naive subsets had comparably high repertoire diversity, while memory CD8+ T cells had much lower repertoire diversity. Compared with CXCR3-negative naive cells, CXCR3-positive naive cells had TRB CDR3s with higher hydrophobicity (lower Kidera factor 4), lower energy, and higher strength and volume indices. CXCR3 expression partially decreased after cryopreservation, so most assays used freshly isolated PBMCs. Naive CXCR3-negative and CXCR3-positive cells from the same donor showed similar TRBV-TRBJ usage, whereas memory cells showed distinct patterns. Because surface CD5, which is linked to self-reactivity in mice, was comparable between the naive subsets, TCR interaction strength was also inferred from TRB CDR3 physicochemical properties.

The listed sequencing device is NextSeq 550. The Human TCR Profiling Kit (MiLaboratory) was used to prepare UMI-labeled 5' RACE TRB cDNA libraries. The full amount of extracted RNA was used for cDNA synthesis, and the full amount of resulting cDNA was used for PCR amplification. Libraries were prepared in parallel with an identical number of PCR cycles. As for how the authors treated the data: About 57,000 +/- 9,900 unique UMI-labeled TRB cDNA molecules per library were extracted with MIGEC and MiXCR, with at least two reads per UMI required. Each library averaged roughly 40,000 +/- 10,000 functional in-frame TRB CDR3 nucleotide clonotypes without stop codons. After each sample was downsampled to 5000 UMI-labeled TRB molecules, VDJtools was used to calculate diversity metrics such as normalized Shannon-Wiener and Chao1. VDJtools computed clonotype-size-weighted physicochemical properties of the central five CDR3 residues: interaction energy, strength, volume and Kidera factor 4. TCRdb reprocessed the reads, so every CDR3 protein sequence counts as one entry and DNA is not shown. V and J calls and clone size were set by TCRdb, not the authors. The table of this sample itemizes some 150,000 distinct CDR3 sequences. The leading ten clones occupy about 0.28% of the sample.

As concerns this clonotype: The antigen it recognizes is unknown.

The sample comprised naive CXCR3+ CD8+ T cells from blood. Read against the paper, the sample's cell subset or site label means: CD45RO-CCR7+CD27+CD95- naive CD8+ T cells expressing CXCR3 (TNR3+). This sequence originates from a human donor in good health. Some clones in this sample may be carry-over from other donors' samples. The V and J segments used are TRBV5-1 and TRBJ2-1. Here the CDR3 is given as CASSTGRNNEQSF. The full variable domain, completed from the reference TRBV5-1 and TRBJ2-1 proteins outside the CDR3, reads KAGVTQTPRYLIKTRGQQVTLSCSPISGHRSVSWYQQTPGQGLQFLFEYFSETQRNKGNFPGRFSGRQFSNSRSEMNVSTLELGDSALYLCASSTGRNNEQSFGPGTRLTVL.